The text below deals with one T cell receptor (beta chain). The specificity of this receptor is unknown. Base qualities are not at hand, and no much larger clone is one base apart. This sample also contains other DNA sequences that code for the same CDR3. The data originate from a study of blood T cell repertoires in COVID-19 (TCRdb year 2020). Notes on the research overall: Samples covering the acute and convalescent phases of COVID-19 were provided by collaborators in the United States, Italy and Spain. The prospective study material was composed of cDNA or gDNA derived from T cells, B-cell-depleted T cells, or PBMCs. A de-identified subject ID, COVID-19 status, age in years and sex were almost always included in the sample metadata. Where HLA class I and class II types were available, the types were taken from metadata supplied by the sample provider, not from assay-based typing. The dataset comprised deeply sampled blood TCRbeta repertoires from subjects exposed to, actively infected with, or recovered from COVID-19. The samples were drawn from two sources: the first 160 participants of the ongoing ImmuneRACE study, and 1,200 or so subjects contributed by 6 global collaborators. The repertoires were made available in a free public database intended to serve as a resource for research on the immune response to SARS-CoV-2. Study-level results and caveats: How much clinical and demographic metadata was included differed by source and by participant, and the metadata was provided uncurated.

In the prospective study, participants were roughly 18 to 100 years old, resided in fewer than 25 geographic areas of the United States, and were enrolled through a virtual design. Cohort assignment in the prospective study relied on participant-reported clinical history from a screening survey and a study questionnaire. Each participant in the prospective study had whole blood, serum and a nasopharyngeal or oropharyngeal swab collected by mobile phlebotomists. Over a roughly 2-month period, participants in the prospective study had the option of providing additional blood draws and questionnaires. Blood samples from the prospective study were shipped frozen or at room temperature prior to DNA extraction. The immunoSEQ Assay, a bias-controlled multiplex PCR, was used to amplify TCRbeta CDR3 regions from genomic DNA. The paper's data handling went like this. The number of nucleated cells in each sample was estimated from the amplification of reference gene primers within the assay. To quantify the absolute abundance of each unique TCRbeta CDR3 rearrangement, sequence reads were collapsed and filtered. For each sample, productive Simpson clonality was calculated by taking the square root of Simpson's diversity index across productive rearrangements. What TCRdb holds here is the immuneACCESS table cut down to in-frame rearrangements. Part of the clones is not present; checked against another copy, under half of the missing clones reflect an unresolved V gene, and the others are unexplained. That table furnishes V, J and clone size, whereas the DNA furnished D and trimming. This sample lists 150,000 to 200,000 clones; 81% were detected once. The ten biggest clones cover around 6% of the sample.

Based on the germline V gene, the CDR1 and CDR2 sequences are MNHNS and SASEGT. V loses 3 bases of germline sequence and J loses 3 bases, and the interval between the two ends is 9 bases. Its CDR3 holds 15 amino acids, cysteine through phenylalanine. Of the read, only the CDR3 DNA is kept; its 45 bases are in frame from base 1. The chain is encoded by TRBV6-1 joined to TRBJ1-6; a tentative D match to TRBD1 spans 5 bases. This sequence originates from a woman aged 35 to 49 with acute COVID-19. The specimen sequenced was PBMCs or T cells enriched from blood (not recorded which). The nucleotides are TGTGCCAGCAGTGAGGACGGGGGCTATAATTCACCCCTCCACTTT. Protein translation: CASSEDGGYNSPLHF.